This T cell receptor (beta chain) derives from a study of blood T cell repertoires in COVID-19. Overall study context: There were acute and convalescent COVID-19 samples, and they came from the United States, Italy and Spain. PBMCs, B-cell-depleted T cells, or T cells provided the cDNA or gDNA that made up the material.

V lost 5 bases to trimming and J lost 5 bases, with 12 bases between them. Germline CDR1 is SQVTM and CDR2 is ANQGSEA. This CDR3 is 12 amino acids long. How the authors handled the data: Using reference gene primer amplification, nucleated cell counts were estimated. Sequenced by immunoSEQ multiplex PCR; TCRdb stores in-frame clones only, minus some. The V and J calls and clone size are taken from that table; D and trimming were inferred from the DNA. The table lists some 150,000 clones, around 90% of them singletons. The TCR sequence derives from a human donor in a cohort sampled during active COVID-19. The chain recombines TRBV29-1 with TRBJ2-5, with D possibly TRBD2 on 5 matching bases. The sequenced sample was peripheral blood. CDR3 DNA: TGCAGCGTTTCGCGGGCTCAGGAGACCCAGTACTTC. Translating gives CSVSRAQETQYF.